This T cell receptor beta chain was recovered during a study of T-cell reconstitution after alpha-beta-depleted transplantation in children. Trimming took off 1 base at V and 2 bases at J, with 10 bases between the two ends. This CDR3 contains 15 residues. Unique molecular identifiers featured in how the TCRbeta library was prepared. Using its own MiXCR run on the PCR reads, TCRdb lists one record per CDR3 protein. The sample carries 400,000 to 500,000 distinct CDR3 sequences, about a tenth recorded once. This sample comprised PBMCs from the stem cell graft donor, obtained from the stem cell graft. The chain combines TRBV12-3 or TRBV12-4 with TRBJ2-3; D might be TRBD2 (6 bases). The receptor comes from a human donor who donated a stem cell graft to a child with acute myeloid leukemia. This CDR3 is CASSLGGTFTDTQYF. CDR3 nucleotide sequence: TGTGCCAGCAGTTTAGGAGGGACTTTCACAGATACGCAGTATTTT.